This T cell receptor (beta chain) comes out of a study of cytomegalovirus exposure and HLA in healthy donors. Study-level points and caveats: Overall, about 160 TCR beta chains were annotated as cytomegalovirus-associated. Per a later analysis, about 17,000 TCR beta sequences showed association with HLA alleles at 0.05 false discovery rate. Analyzed later, association rates of TCRs varied across HLA loci, with DRB1 most and HLA-C fewest. Earlier analysis yielded a pattern in which most TCR beta V segments were productive about 90% or about 30% of the time.

The V and J ends lost 4 bases and 0 bases respectively, with 16 bases between them. The CDR3 extends over 17 amino acids. Germline V CDR1 and CDR2: MNHEY, SMNVEV (reference sequence). Notes on this clone: What it recognizes is unknown.

The PCR ran on 60 Vbeta and 13 Jbeta primers. Libraries were prepared by immunoSEQ multiplex PCR; TCRdb keeps only in-frame clonotypes and omits some of them. Found here are fewer than 60,000 clones, about 80% of them singletons; the top ten hold 2.5% to 3.5%. The chain joins TRBV27 to TRBJ2-1; TRBD1 might be the D (6 bases). The clonotype was recovered from a middle-aged man in good health and CMV-seronegative. The sequenced sample was PBMCs. CDR3 in amino acids: CASSSARKGDSYNEQFF. DNA of the CDR3: TGTGCCAGCAGTTCTGCTCGTAAGGGGGACTCCTACAATGAGCAGTTCTTC.